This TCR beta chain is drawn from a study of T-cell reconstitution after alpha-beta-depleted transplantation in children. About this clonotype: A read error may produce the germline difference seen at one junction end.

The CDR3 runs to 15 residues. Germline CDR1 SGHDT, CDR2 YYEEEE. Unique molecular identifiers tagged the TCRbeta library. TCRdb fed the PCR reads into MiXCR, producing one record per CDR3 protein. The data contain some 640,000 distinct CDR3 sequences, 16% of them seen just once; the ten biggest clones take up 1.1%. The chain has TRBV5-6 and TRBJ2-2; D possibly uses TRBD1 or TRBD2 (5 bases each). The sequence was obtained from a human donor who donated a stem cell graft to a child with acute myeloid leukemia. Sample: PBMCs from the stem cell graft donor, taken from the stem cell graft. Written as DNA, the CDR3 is TGTGCCAGCAGCTTGGGTCCAGGGACGGCCGGGGACCTGTTTTTT. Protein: CASSLGPGTAGDLFF.